The 18 T cell receptor beta chains listed next were all sequenced from one sample in a study of T cell responses to AZD1222 COVID-19 vaccine. The method was immunoSEQ multiplex PCR; TCRdb's version includes in-frame clones alone and lacks a portion of them. The sample has around 50,000 clones; about 90% are singletons. Sequenced material: peripheral blood, taken on day 0 of AZD1222 vaccination. These receptors all stem from an adult in good health.

This chain links TRBV4-2 with TRBJ1-4; 10 bases align to TRBD1. CDR1 LGHNA and CDR2 YNFKEQ come from the germline V gene. The CDR3 extends over 17 amino acids. V shed 3 bases and J 7 bases; nucleotides not matched to a gene: 11. The CDR3: CASSQGQGREGGEKLFF. In DNA, the CDR3 is TGTGCCAGCAGCCAGGGACAGGGGAGGGAGGGTGGTGAAAAACTGTTTTTT.

Relative to its sample, this clone is medium-sized. The chain's CDR3 is CASSLGTGDTYEQYF. CDR3 nucleotide sequence: TGTGCCAGCAGCCTCGGTACAGGGGATACCTACGAGCAGTACTTC. The chain links TRBV11-2 to TRBJ2-7; 7 bases agree with TRBD1. Trimming removed 5 bases from V and 2 bases from J; junction bases left unmatched: 9. This CDR3 comprises 15 residues. In germline, CDR1 is SGHAT, CDR2 FQNNGV.

The chain carries TRBV5-3 and TRBJ2-1; 7 nucleotides line up with TRBD2. Being an ORF, TRBV5-3 has a function that is uncertain. The J segment lost 1 base and the V segment lost 0 bases, leaving 7 bases of the junction unmatched. The CDR3 contains 17 residues. The chain's CDR3 is CARSLAASGPSYNEQFF. CDR3 bases: TGTGCCAGAAGCTTGGCGGCTAGCGGACCTTCCTACAATGAGCAGTTCTTC.

The rearrangement uses TRBV6-5 and TRBJ1-1, with a possible D match to TRBD1 (5 bases). CDR3 length equals 15 residues. Between the trimmed V and J ends, which lost 0 bases and 3 bases, there was a span of 11 bases. Germline CDR1 is MNHEY and CDR2 is SVGAGI. CDR3 in amino acids: CASSYSRGAYTEAFF. The CDR3 bases are TGTGCCAGCAGTTACTCGAGGGGAGCGTACACTGAAGCTTTCTTT.

The chain recombines TRBV4-3 with TRBJ2-2, with no clear D. V dropped 0 bases and J dropped 5 bases, with 10 bases sitting between them. There are 15 residues in the CDR3. Germline lookup yields CDR1 LGHNA and CDR2 YSLEER. CDR3 region: CASSQDIWGTGELFF. The DNA for the CDR3 is TGCGCCAGCAGCCAAGATATATGGGGAACCGGGGAGCTGTTTTTT.

The chain uses TRBV14 and TRBJ2-7, with D tentatively TRBD2 (6 bases). Germline lookup yields CDR1 SGHDN and CDR2 FVKESK. The CDR3 totals 18 residues. Trimming stripped 1 base from V and 2 bases from J, with 21 bases between. The CDR3 bases are TGTGCCAGCAGCCAAGGGTTCGAGTGGACGGGGGTGACCTACGAGCAGTACTTC. Protein sequence: CASSQGFEWTGVTYEQYF.

The chain joins TRBV29-1 to TRBJ2-7; 12 nucleotides agree with TRBD1. Germline V gives CDR1 SQVTM, CDR2 ANQGSEA. J lost 4 bases, V lost 5 bases, and 3 bases had no gene match. The CDR3 consists of 13 residues. DNA of the CDR3: TGCAGCGTTCGGGACAGGGGGCTTTACGAGCAGTACTTC. This gives the protein CSVRDRGLYEQYF.

The V and J genes are TRBV6-5 and TRBJ2-7; possible D gene TRBD2, 5 bases. The length of the CDR3 is 12 residues. Between the trimmed V and J ends, which lost 4 bases and 7 bases, there was a span of 11 bases. The germline V gene has CDR1 MNHEY and CDR2 SVGAGI. The CDR3, as DNA: TGTGCCAGCAGTTCCCACTGGAGGGAGCAGTACTTC. As protein: CASSSHWREQYF.

This clone was detected only a few times. The chain recombines TRBV6-1 with TRBJ1-1; 8 nucleotides line up with TRBD1. CDR3 length equals 16 residues. Germline trimming cut 10 bases from V and 0 bases from J; bases unmatched to any gene: 13. The germline V gene has CDR1 MNHNS and CDR2 SASEGT. In nucleotides, the CDR3 is TGTGCCACCCGTGAGCTGGGGACAGGAATGAACACTGAAGCTTTCTTT. Translation: CATRELGTGMNTEAFF.

V is TRBV5-1 and J is TRBJ2-7; tentative D call: TRBD1 (6 bases). The ends were cut back, 0 bases at V and 2 bases at J, with 9 bases in the middle. Germline CDR1 is SGHRS and CDR2 is YFSETQ. The CDR3 length is 14 residues. The CDR3 sequence is CASSLDREAYEQYF. DNA for the CDR3: TGCGCCAGCAGCTTGGACAGGGAAGCCTACGAGCAGTACTTC.

The chain links TRBV19 to TRBJ1-1, with 7 bases lining up with TRBD1. J gave up 4 bases and V 3 bases, and 5 bases lay outside the gene matches. Germline CDR1 and CDR2: LNHDA and SQIVND (reference sequence). The CDR3 sequence is 14 residues long. The CDR3 protein is CASSIPAGGTEAFF. The CDR3 DNA sequence: TGTGCCAGTAGTATTCCAGCAGGGGGCACTGAAGCTTTCTTT. The whole variable domain, remainder taken from reference TRBV19 and TRBJ1-1, is DGGITQSPKYLFRKEGQNVTLSCEQNLNHDAMYWYRQDPGQGLRLIYYSQIVNDFQKGDIAEGYSVSREKKESFPLTVTSAQKNPTAFYLCASSIPAGGTEAFFGQGTRLTVV.

V usage is TRBV10-3 and J usage is TRBJ2-7; no definite D call. The CDR3 spans 12 residues. Trimming removed 6 bases at V and 3 bases at J, with 9 bases between. Germline CDR1 ENHRY, CDR2 SYGVKD. The CDR3 DNA reads TGTGCCATCAGAGGCCCCGGCTACGAGCAGTACTTC. Protein product: CAIRGPGYEQYF.

The genes are TRBV5-1 and TRBJ1-1, with a possible D match to TRBD1 (5 bases). The germline V gene encodes CDR1 SGHRS and CDR2 YFSETQ. The CDR3 is made up of 14 amino acids. Trimming took 0 bases from V and 4 from J, leaving 10 bases between them. The CDR3 coding sequence is TGCGCCAGCAGCTTGGCCGGCGACAGCACTGAAGCTTTCTTT. Protein: CASSLAGDSTEAFF.

In DNA, the CDR3 is TGTGCCAGCAGTACACGGGGGACAGCTAATTCACCCCTCCACTTT. Its protein is CASSTRGTANSPLHF. V and J are TRBV6-5 and TRBJ1-6; 7 nucleotides agree with TRBD1. This CDR3 has 15 residues. From germline, CDR1 is MNHEY and CDR2 SVGAGI. Trimming at V came to 5 bases and at J to 6 bases, leaving 7 bases not matched to a gene.

CDR3 amino acids: CASSAQGTNGNTIYF. The CDR3 DNA sequence: TGTGCCAGCAGTGCACAGGGTACGAATGGAAACACCATATATTTT. The chain employs TRBV2 and TRBJ1-3; D possibly corresponds to TRBD1 (6 bases). V was clipped by 4 bases and J by 3 bases, with 13 bases between them. The CDR3 is 15 amino acids. In germline, CDR1 is SNHLY, CDR2 FYNNEI.

The rearrangement uses TRBV27 and TRBJ1-1; 7 bases align to TRBD1. Germline V gene data show CDR1 as MNHEY and CDR2 as SMNVEV (reference sequence). V lost 10 bases to trimming and J lost 5 bases; unmatched junction nucleotides: 7. The CDR3 runs to 12 residues. The CDR3 DNA is TGTGCCACTTTCCAGGGGGATACTGAAGCTTTCTTT. Its translation is CATFQGDTEAFF.

The rearrangement joins TRBV6-4 to TRBJ2-2; D may be TRBD1 (6 bases). The V end was cut by 0 bases, the J end by 8 bases, with 10 bases between. The CDR3 sequence is 14 residues long. Germline CDR1 is MRHNA and CDR2 is SNTAGT. CDR3 DNA: TGTGCCAGCAGTGACTCTTTCGACAGGGGGGAGCTGTTTTTT. Translation gives CASSDSFDRGELFF.

CDR3 nucleotide sequence: TGTGCCAGCAGCGCTGTGGAGTTGAGGGGGGAGACCCAGTACTTC. Amino acid sequence: CASSAVELRGETQYF. The chain employs TRBV11-3 and TRBJ2-5; maybe TRBD1 (6 bases). CDR1 is SGHNT, CDR2 YENEEA, per germline. Trimming removed 5 bases from V and 5 bases from J, with 18 bases in between. The CDR3 has 15 residues. Drawing the rest from reference TRBV11-3 and TRBJ2-5, the complete variable domain is EAGVVQSPRYKIIEKKQPVAFWCNPISGHNTLYWYLQNLGQGPELLIRYENEEAVDDSQLPKDRFSAERLKGVDSTLKIQPAELGDSAVYLCASSAVELRGETQYFGPGTRLLVL.